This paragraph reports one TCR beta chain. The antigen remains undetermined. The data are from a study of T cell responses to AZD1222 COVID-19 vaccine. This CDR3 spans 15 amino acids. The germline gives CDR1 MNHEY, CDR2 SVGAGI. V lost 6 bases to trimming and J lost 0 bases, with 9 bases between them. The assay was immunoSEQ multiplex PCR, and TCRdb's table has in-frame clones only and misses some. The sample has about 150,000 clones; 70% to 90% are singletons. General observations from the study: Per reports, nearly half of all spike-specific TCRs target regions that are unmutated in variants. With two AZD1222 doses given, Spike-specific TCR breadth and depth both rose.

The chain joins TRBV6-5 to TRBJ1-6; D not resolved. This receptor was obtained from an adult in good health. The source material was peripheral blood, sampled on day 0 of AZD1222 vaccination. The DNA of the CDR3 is TGTGCCAGCAGCCTGCGGGGCTCCTATAATTCACCCCTCCACTTT. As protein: CASSLRGSYNSPLHF.